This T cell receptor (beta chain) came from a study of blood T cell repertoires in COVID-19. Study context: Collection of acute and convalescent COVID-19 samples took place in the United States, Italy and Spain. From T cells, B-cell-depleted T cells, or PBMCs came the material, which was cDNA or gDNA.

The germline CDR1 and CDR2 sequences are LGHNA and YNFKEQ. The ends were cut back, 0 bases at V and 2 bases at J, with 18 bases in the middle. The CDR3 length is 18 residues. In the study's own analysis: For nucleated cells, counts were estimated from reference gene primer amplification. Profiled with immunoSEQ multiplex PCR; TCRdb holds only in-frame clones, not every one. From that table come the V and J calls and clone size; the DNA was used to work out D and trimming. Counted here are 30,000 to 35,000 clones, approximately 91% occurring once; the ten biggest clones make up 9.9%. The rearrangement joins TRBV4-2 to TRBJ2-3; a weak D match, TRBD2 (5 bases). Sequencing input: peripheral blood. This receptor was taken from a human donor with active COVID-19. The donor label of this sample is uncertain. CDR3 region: CASSQEGFATEVTDTQYF. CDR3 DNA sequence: TGTGCCAGCAGCCAAGAGGGATTCGCCACGGAGGTCACAGATACGCAGTATTTT.